Below, 25 T cell receptor beta chains from the same sample are listed, as sequenced in a study of T cells in Graves' hyperthyroidism and ophthalmopathy. Authors of the study amplified TCR beta CDR3 regions from RNA transcripts. The TCR CDR3 first-round RT-PCR relied on the HTBI primer set. TCRdb re-called the multiplex PCR reads through MiXCR, storing one row per CDR3 protein. The table lists more than 600,000 distinct CDR3 sequences, about 17% of them singletons. The sequencing input was blood. The receptors shown here come from a young man with Graves' hyperthyroidism.

In its sample, this clonotype was seen many times. Its ends do not fully match the called genes, so a read error is possible. The chain employs TRBV20-1 and TRBJ2-7, with D perhaps TRBD2 (7 bases). CDR3 length: 14 amino acids. Germline V CDR1 and CDR2: DFQATT, SNEGSKA (reference sequence). CDR3 protein: CSARVETGGAEQYF. The CDR3 DNA reads as TGCAGTGCGAGAGTTGAAACGGGGGGCGCTGAGCAGTACTTC.

This clonotype has more than one count but fewer than ten. The J gene is TRBJ2-1, the V gene TRBV25-1, with D unclear. This CDR3 contains 13 residues. The germline V and J ends were trimmed by 6 bases and 12 bases, with 18 bases remaining between them. CDR1 MGHDK and CDR2 SYGVNS come from the germline V gene. CDR3 nucleotide sequence: TGTGCCAGCAGGGAGCCCGGTCCTAATCGGCAGTTCTTC. Encoded protein: CASREPGPNRQFF.

This clonotype appeared many times. V is TRBV6-6 and J is TRBJ1-1; D unresolved. From germline, CDR1 is MNHNY and CDR2 SVGAGI (reference sequence). The CDR3 is made up of 16 amino acids. V lost 0 bases to trimming and J lost 1 base, with 12 bases between them. The CDR3 reads CASSYSRHITNTEAFF. CDR3 DNA: TGTGCCAGCAGTTACTCGAGGCACATCACGAACACTGAAGCTTTCTTT.

This chain uses TRBV7-9 with TRBJ1-1; possible D gene TRBD1, 5 bases. The CDR3 runs to 13 residues. CDR1 and CDR2 from the germline V gene are SEHNR and FQNEAQ (reference sequence). The ends were cut back, 3 bases at V and 5 bases at J, with 10 bases in the middle. The CDR3 spells CASSLGVETEAFF. CDR3 DNA sequence: TGTGCCAGCAGCTTGGGGGTGGAAACTGAAGCTTTCTTT.

This clonotype was recorded many times. The chain is built from TRBV30 and TRBJ2-5, with D maybe TRBD2 (5 bases). Trimming took off 1 base at V and 5 bases at J, with 17 bases between the two ends. This CDR3 has 15 residues. Germline assignment: CDR1 GTSNPN and CDR2 SVGIG (reference sequence). The CDR3, as DNA: TGTGCCTGGAGTGGTGGGTGGGAGTCGGGTGAGACCCAGTACTTC. Protein: CAWSGGWESGETQYF.

A note on this clonotype: This may stem from a read error, because a much larger clone lies one nucleotide away. This chain connects TRBV2 to TRBJ2-1; 9 bases are a match to TRBD2. The germline gives CDR1 SNHLY, CDR2 FYNNEI. This CDR3 has 18 residues. The CDR3 coding sequence is TGTGCCAGCAATGAACCCGGACTAGCGTTTAGCTCCTACAATGAGCAGTTCTTC. This codes for CASNEPGLAFSSYNEQFF.

The chain carries TRBV6-1 and TRBJ1-3; a weak D match, TRBD1 (5 bases). Looked up from germline, CDR1 is MNHNS and CDR2 is SASEGT. Trimming stripped 6 bases from V and 2 bases from J, with 11 bases between. The CDR3 length is 14 residues. Written as DNA, the CDR3 is TGTGCCAGCAGCCCGGACACGGCTGGAAACACCATATATTTT. As protein: CASSPDTAGNTIYF.

This chain links TRBV7-8 with TRBJ2-5, with 7 positions matching TRBD2. The germline CDR1 and CDR2 sequences are SGHVS and FQNEAQ. This CDR3 has 15 amino acids. With V trimmed by 2 bases and J by 1 base, 4 bases remained unmatched. CDR3 in amino acids: CASSLRRELQETQYF. CDR3 DNA sequence: TGTGCCAGCAGCTTAAGGCGGGAGCTCCAAGAGACCCAGTACTTC.

There are many counts of this clonotype. This sequence joins TRBV28 and TRBJ2-5, with TRBD2 matching over 11 bases. The germline V gene has CDR1 MDHEN and CDR2 SYDVKM. The CDR3 is made up of 14 amino acids. V lost 6 bases, J lost 4 bases, and 4 bases stayed unmatched. The CDR3 bases are TGTGCCAGCAGACTAGCGGGAGTTCTAGAGACCCAGTACTTC. It yields the protein CASRLAGVLETQYF.

There are many counts of this clonotype. The chain has TRBV3-1 and TRBJ2-1; no clear D gene. V lost 1 base, J lost 8 bases, and 9 bases lay in between. The V gene's germline CDR1 is LGHDT and CDR2 YNNKEL (reference sequence). The CDR3 covers 13 residues. The CDR3 is CASSQGLSDEQFF. The CDR3 nucleotides read TGTGCCAGCAGCCAAGGGCTCTCGGATGAGCAGTTCTTC.

This clonotype was detected ten times or more. The CDR3 nucleotides are TGTGCCATCAGTGATCAGGGGCAAGAGACCCAGTACTTC. Its protein product is CAISDQGQETQYF. J is TRBJ2-5 and V is TRBV10-3; TRBD1 is a possible D gene (6 bases). Germline-derived CDR1 and CDR2 are ENHRY and SYGVKD. The CDR3 spans 13 residues. The germline V and J ends were trimmed by 3 bases and 2 bases, with 7 bases remaining between them.

This clonotype was seen only a few times. The chain employs TRBV2 and TRBJ2-7, with 9 positions matching TRBD1. CDR3 length equals 15 residues. Per the germline V gene, CDR1 is SNHLY and CDR2 is FYNNEI. Unmatched junction bases numbered 9, after V lost 8 bases and J lost 1 base. This CDR3 reads CASFEQGTGSYEQYF. For the CDR3, the DNA is TGTGCCAGCTTCGAGCAGGGGACAGGGTCCTACGAGCAGTACTTC.

This clonotype was detected many times. The rearrangement links TRBV2 to TRBJ2-1, with TRBD2 matching 8 bases. The CDR3 has 13 amino acids. The J segment lost 6 bases and the V segment lost 5 bases, leaving 3 bases of the junction unmatched. Germline CDR1 and CDR2: SNHLY and FYNNEI. CDR3 nucleotides: TGTGCCAGCAGTCCGACTAGCGTCAATGAGCAGTTCTTC. Translating it yields CASSPTSVNEQFF.

J is TRBJ1-5 and V is TRBV20-1; no clear D. The V end lost 0 bases, the J end lost 3 bases, and 9 bases lay between the germline ends. The CDR3 covers 14 residues. Germline CDR1 DFQATT, CDR2 SNEGSKA (reference sequence). For the CDR3, the DNA is TGCAGTGCTAGAGATCGCTGGGACAATCAGCCCCAGCATTTT. This codes for CSARDRWDNQPQHF.

In this sample, this clonotype turned up a few times. The rearrangement links TRBV20-1 to TRBJ1-2; 8 bases line up with TRBD1. The CDR3 extends over 14 amino acids. CDR1 DFQATT and CDR2 SNEGSKA come from the germline V gene (reference sequence). J lost 8 bases, V lost 6 bases, and 14 bases had no gene match. In DNA form, the CDR3 reads TGCAGTGCAGGAACAGGGGGAAGAGCTCAAGGCTACACCTTC. Its protein is CSAGTGGRAQGYTF.

This clonotype was seen a handful of times. The genes are TRBV20-1 and TRBJ2-5, with D perhaps TRBD2 (5 bases). V was trimmed by 0 bases and J by 5 bases, leaving 10 bases between them. The CDR3 sequence is 13 residues long. Germline V gene data show CDR1 as DFQATT and CDR2 as SNEGSKA (reference sequence). CDR3 nucleotide sequence: TGCAGTGCTAGAGATTACGCGGGCGAGACCCAGTACTTC. Residues: CSARDYAGETQYF.

This clonotype was counted a few times. The chain has TRBV25-1 and TRBJ2-7, with D hard to call. Trimming left V 4 bases short and J 2 bases short, with 9 bases between. Germline V gives CDR1 MGHDK, CDR2 SYGVNS. The CDR3 totals 13 residues. This chain's CDR3 is CASSATRAYEQYF. DNA for the CDR3: TGTGCCAGCAGTGCAACCAGAGCCTACGAGCAGTACTTC.

This clonotype was observed a handful of times. The gene calls are TRBV5-1 and TRBJ2-3; no firm D call. V lost 0 bases to trimming and J lost 0 bases, with 8 bases between them. The CDR3 is 15 residues long. The germline CDR1 and CDR2 sequences are SGHRS and YFSETQ. CDR3 in amino acids: CASSLEDSSTDTQYF. The CDR3, as DNA: TGCGCCAGCAGCTTGGAAGATTCTAGCACAGATACGCAGTATTTT.

This clonotype has ten or more counts. The CDR3: CASSSGTHEQYF. For the CDR3, the DNA is TGTGCCAGCAGTTCCGGGACCCACGAGCAGTACTTC. The rearrangement uses TRBV27 and TRBJ2-7; the D call may be TRBD1 or TRBD2 (5 bases each). The CDR3 loop spans 12 amino acids. The ends were cut back, 4 bases at V and 5 bases at J, with 9 bases in the middle. CDR1 is MNHEY, CDR2 SMNVEV, per germline (reference sequence).

The chain is built from TRBV29-1 and TRBJ2-7; 9 bases are shared with TRBD1. Germline trimming cut 6 bases from V and 2 bases from J; bases unmatched to any gene: 5. Germline CDR1 and CDR2: SQVTM and ANQGSEA. The CDR3 contains 13 residues. CDR3 protein: CSVRDREAYEQYF. The CDR3 bases are TGCAGCGTCCGGGACAGGGAGGCCTACGAGCAGTACTTC.

There are many counts of this clonotype. An end of the junction does not agree with germline; a read error may underlie this. The chain links TRBV7-9 to TRBJ1-5, with a weak D call TRBD1 (5 bases). Per germline, CDR1 SEHNR and CDR2 FQNEAQ (reference sequence). The CDR3 has 13 amino acids. The CDR3 protein is CASSLGVNQPQHF. Written as DNA, the CDR3 is TGTGCCAGCAGTTTAGGGGTAAATCAGCCCCAGCATTTT.

This clonotype has at least ten counts. The chain recombines TRBV11-2 with TRBJ2-7; D not resolved. Trimming took 2 bases from V and 2 from J, leaving 10 bases between them. This CDR3 has 14 residues. Germline V CDR1 and CDR2: SGHAT, FQNNGV. The CDR3 region has the DNA TGTGCCAGCAGCTTAAATGTTGGTCCCTACGAGCAGTACTTC. Encoded protein: CASSLNVGPYEQYF.

This clonotype was detected ten times or more. The chain joins TRBV18 to TRBJ2-7; maybe TRBD2 (5 bases). Trimming took off 2 bases at V and 0 bases at J, with 8 bases between the two ends. The germline V gene has CDR1 KGHSH and CDR2 LQKENI. CDR3 size: 14 residues. This CDR3 is CASSPAGDSYEQYF. The CDR3 DNA follows: TGTGCCAGCTCACCAGCCGGGGACTCCTACGAGCAGTACTTC.

This clonotype showed up just a few times. The V call is TRBV20-1, the J call TRBJ2-1; possible D gene TRBD1, 6 bases. V lost 2 bases, J lost 7 bases, and 24 bases lay in between. CDR3 size: 17 residues. Germline values: CDR1 DFQATT, CDR2 SNEGSKA (reference sequence). The DNA for the CDR3 is TGCAGTGCTAGAAACCCCCAAGGTGGGCAGGGGTGGAATGAGCAGTTCTTC. The encoded protein is CSARNPQGGQGWNEQFF.

Turning to this clonotype: The missing conserved phenylalanine or tryptophan at the end of this CDR3 makes a read error likely. The chain combines TRBV19 with TRBJ2-1; no reliable D call. The V gene lost 0 bases and the J gene lost 3 bases, with 12 bases spanning the gap. The V gene's germline CDR1 is LNHDA and CDR2 SQIVND (reference sequence). This CDR3 comprises 16 residues. The CDR3 loop reads CASSIDYFTGYNEQFL. In DNA, the CDR3 is TGTGCCAGTAGTATAGATTACTTTACGGGCTACAATGAGCAGTTCCTC.